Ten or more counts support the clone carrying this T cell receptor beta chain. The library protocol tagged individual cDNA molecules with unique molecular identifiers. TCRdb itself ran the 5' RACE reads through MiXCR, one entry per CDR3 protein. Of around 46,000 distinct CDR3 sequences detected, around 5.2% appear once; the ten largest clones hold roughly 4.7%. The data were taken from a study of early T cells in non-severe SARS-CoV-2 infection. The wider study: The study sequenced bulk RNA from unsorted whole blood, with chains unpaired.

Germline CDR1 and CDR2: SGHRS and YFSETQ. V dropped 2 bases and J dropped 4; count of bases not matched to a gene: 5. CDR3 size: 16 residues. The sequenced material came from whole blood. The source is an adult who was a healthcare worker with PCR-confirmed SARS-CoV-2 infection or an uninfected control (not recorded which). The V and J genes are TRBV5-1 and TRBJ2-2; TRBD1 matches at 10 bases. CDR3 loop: CASSFDGTGVTGELFF. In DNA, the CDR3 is TGCGCCAGCAGCTTCGACGGGACAGGGGTCACCGGGGAGCTGTTTTTT.